This T cell receptor (beta chain) is from a study of cytomegalovirus exposure and HLA in healthy donors. Looking at the study overall: In an early release, HLA-typed donors contributed tens of millions of unique TCR sequences. Genotyping of under 500 donors showed that around 85% belonged to the Caucasian-associated ancestry cluster.

General study findings and limits: The majority of CMV-associated TCR beta chains were reported as apparently HLA-restricted in a later analysis. Common viral pathogens were later found to be apparently linked to several of the most significant clusters.

V was cut by 4 bases and J by 2 bases, with 13 bases left in between. Germline lookup yields CDR1 SNHLY and CDR2 FYNNEI. The length of the CDR3 is 15 residues. As to this clone: Its antigen is not identified.

Primers included in the PCR were 60 Vbeta and 13 Jbeta primers. TCRdb's table, derived via immunoSEQ multiplex PCR, lists solely in-frame clones and lacks some. There are tens of thousands of clones in the sample; roughly 80% occur only once, and 2.5% to 3% lies in the top ten. The specimen sequenced was PBMCs. This TCR was sampled from a woman aged 30 to 39 in good health and CMV-seronegative. The chain carries TRBV2 and TRBJ2-3; perhaps TRBD2 as D (7 bases). The CDR3 is CASSVRGLYTDTQYF. In nucleotides, the CDR3 is TGTGCCAGCAGTGTGCGGGGGCTTTACACAGATACGCAGTATTTT.